This entry lists 17 T cell receptor beta chains sequenced from one sample in a study of cytomegalovirus exposure and HLA in healthy donors. Researchers ran the PCR with 60 Vbeta and 13 Jbeta primers. TCRdb keeps only in-frame clones here, not all; method: immunoSEQ multiplex PCR. The sample has more than 95,000 clones, roughly 80% seen once. The sample comprised PBMCs. These receptors were obtained from a man aged 25-40 years in good health and CMV-seronegative.

This clone showed up just once. V usage is TRBV7-3 and J usage is TRBJ1-2; 8 bases fit TRBD1. The germline V gene has CDR1 SGHTA and CDR2 FQGTGA. The CDR3 contains 14 residues. V lost 5 bases and J lost 7; bases outside the gene matches: 9. CDR3: CASSATGGSSGYTF. The CDR3 region has the DNA TGTGCCAGCAGCGCTACAGGGGGAAGTAGTGGCTACACCTTC.

This sequence joins TRBV4-1 and TRBJ1-1; the match to TRBD1 covers 8 bases. The CDR3 has 14 amino acids. Germline assignment: CDR1 MGHRA and CDR2 YSYEKL. V gave up 3 bases and J gave up 3 bases; unmatched junction bases: 3. CDR3 sequence: CASSQQGAYTEAFF. CDR3 nucleotides: TGCGCCAGCAGCCAGCAGGGGGCGTACACTGAAGCTTTCTTT.

In regard to this clone: Relative to the germline gene, one junction end is altered; a read error may explain this. The chain carries TRBV10-3 and TRBJ1-5; D ambiguous. The CDR3 totals 13 residues. Germline CDR1 ENHRY, CDR2 SYGVKD. The CDR3 region has the DNA TGTGCCATCAGTGTGGGCGATAATCGGCCCCAGCATTTT. Translating it yields CAISVGDNRPQHF.

The gene calls are TRBV7-9 and TRBJ2-7; perhaps TRBD1 as D (5 bases). The V end was cut by 4 bases, the J end by 0 bases, with 19 bases between. Germline CDR1 is SEHNR and CDR2 is FQNEAQ (reference sequence). The CDR3 contains 17 residues. CDR3 region: CASSSRAGNPSSYEQYF. The CDR3 coding sequence is TGTGCCAGCAGCTCCAGGGCAGGAAACCCTAGCTCCTACGAGCAGTACTTC.

The chain is built from TRBV19 and TRBJ1-2, with 7 nucleotides matching TRBD1. Per the germline V gene, CDR1 is LNHDA and CDR2 is SQIVND (reference sequence). After removal of 0 bases from V and 8 bases from J, the junction contained 12 bases not matched to a gene. The CDR3 sequence is 16 residues long. The CDR3 loop is CASSIDTRTGRYGYTF. The CDR3, as DNA: TGTGCCAGTAGTATAGATACCCGGACAGGAAGATACGGCTACACCTTC.

This chain links TRBV2 with TRBJ2-7; 7 nucleotides align to TRBD1. This CDR3 has 14 residues. Losses at the gene ends were 7 bases for V and 0 bases for J; bases not matched to a gene: 6. The V gene's germline CDR1 is SNHLY and CDR2 FYNNEI. The DNA of the CDR3 is TGTGCCAGCACCAAGACAGGGATCTCCTACGAGCAGTACTTC. Its protein product is CASTKTGISYEQYF.

CDR3 sequence reads: CASSAQGSNQPQHF. The CDR3 nucleotides are TGTGCCAGTAGTGCTCAGGGAAGCAATCAGCCCCAGCATTTT. The V and J genes are TRBV19 and TRBJ1-5; maybe TRBD1 (5 bases). CDR3 length: 14 amino acids. Trimming stripped 5 bases from V and 1 base from J, with 9 bases between. The germline CDR1 and CDR2 sequences are LNHDA and SQIVND (reference sequence).

This clone has more than one count but fewer than ten. The CDR3, as DNA: TGTGCCAGCAGGCTAGGGGAGGGGAGAGCTTTCTTT. Residues: CASRLGEGRAFF. The chain has TRBV28 and TRBJ1-1; a weak D match, TRBD1 (5 bases). CDR3 length equals 12 residues. The V and J ends lost 6 bases and 10 bases respectively, with 15 bases between them. CDR1 and CDR2 from the germline V gene are MDHEN and SYDVKM. Variable domain in full (rest from reference TRBV28 and TRBJ1-1): DVKVTQSSRYLVKRTGEKVFLECVQDMDHENMFWYRQDPGLGLRLIYFSYDVKMKEKGDIPEGYSVSREKKERFSLILESASTNQTSMYLCASRLGEGRAFFGQGTRLTVV.

This clone was seen a handful of times. V is TRBV7-8 and J is TRBJ1-1; 7 bases line up with TRBD1. Trimming at V came to 2 bases and at J to 5 bases, leaving 2 bases not matched to a gene. CDR1 and CDR2 (germline): SGHVS, FQNEAQ. The CDR3 loop spans 13 amino acids. The CDR3 loop reads CASSLIRGTEAFF. The CDR3 nucleotides read TGTGCCAGCAGCTTAATCAGGGGGACTGAAGCTTTCTTT.

The V gene is TRBV6-1, the J gene TRBJ1-2; a weak D match, TRBD1 (5 bases). The ends were cut back, 7 bases at V and 5 bases at J, with 17 bases in the middle. This CDR3 is built from 14 residues. CDR1 is MNHNS and CDR2 is SASEGT in the germline V gene. CDR3 sequence: CASNERGLGYGYTF. The DNA for the CDR3 is TGTGCCAGCAACGAAAGGGGACTGGGATATGGCTACACCTTC.

This clone was seen only a few times. The V gene is TRBV9, the J gene TRBJ2-7; 11 bases agree with TRBD1. Germline lookup yields CDR1 SGDLS and CDR2 YYNGEE. Losses at the gene ends were 1 base for V and 3 bases for J; bases not matched to a gene: 6. The CDR3 extends over 16 amino acids. The DNA of the CDR3 is TGTGCCAGCAGCGTATTCGGCGGGACAGGGGGCTACGAGCAGTACTTC. This encodes CASSVFGGTGGYEQYF.

To note about this clone: Other DNA sequences in the sample encode the same CDR3. V gene TRBV6-4 combines with J gene TRBJ2-3; TRBD2 aligns across 13 bases. V shed 4 bases and J 2 bases; nucleotides not matched to a gene: 3. This CDR3 comprises 16 residues. Germline V gives CDR1 MRHNA, CDR2 SNTAGT. The CDR3 region has the DNA TGTGCCAGCAGTGTTACTAGCGGGGGGGCCACAGATACGCAGTATTTT. Translation: CASSVTSGGATDTQYF.

This chain joins TRBV9 and TRBJ2-3; a weak D match, TRBD1 (5 bases). V lost 4 bases, J lost 1 base, and 7 bases lay in between. CDR3 length: 13 amino acids. CDR1 is SGDLS, CDR2 YYNGEE, per germline. As DNA, the CDR3 is TGTGCCAGCAGCTTCAGGGGCACAGATACGCAGTATTTT. It yields the protein CASSFRGTDTQYF. Together with reference TRBV9 and TRBJ2-3, the CDR3 gives the full variable domain: DSGVTQTPKHLITATGQRVTLRCSPRSGDLSVYWYQQSLDQGLQFLIQYYNGEERAKGNILERFSAQQFPDLHSELNLSSLELGDSALYFCASSFRGTDTQYFGPGTRLTVL.

The rearrangement uses TRBV6-1 and TRBJ1-5; 8 bases line up with TRBD1. CDR3 length: 13 residues. V lost 6 bases to trimming and J lost 5 bases; unmatched junction nucleotides: 3. Germline CDR1 MNHNS, CDR2 SASEGT. The CDR3 nucleotides are TGTGCCAGCAGAGAGGACAGGGATCAGCCCCAGCATTTT. Encoded protein: CASREDRDQPQHF.

Regarding this clone: Without the conserved terminal phenylalanine or tryptophan, this CDR3 likely stems from a read error. The chain is built from TRBV6-1 and TRBJ2-7, with 9 bases matching TRBD1. The V segment lost 7 bases and the J segment 4 bases; nucleotides outside the gene matches: 11. Germline CDR1 reads MNHNS; CDR2 reads SASEGT. CDR3 length: 15 residues. The CDR3 region is CASTLTGGKRYEQYL. In nucleotides, the CDR3 is TGTGCCAGCACCTTGACAGGGGGGAAACGATACGAGCAGTACCTC.

This sequence joins TRBV6-5 and TRBJ1-2; 9 positions match TRBD1. V was clipped by 7 bases and J by 7 bases; unmatched bases: 10. The CDR3 contains 14 residues. Germline-derived CDR1 and CDR2 are MNHEY and SVGAGI. CDR3 amino acids: CASISRDRESGYTF. CDR3 coding DNA: TGTGCCAGCATTAGCCGGGACAGGGAGTCTGGCTACACCTTC.

V usage is TRBV27 and J usage is TRBJ2-3, with TRBD1 as a possible D gene (6 bases). The CDR3 is 16 amino acids. Between the trimmed V and J ends, which lost 7 bases and 2 bases, there was a span of 19 bases. From germline, CDR1 is MNHEY and CDR2 SMNVEV (reference sequence). The CDR3 protein is CASTTVRGTITDTQYF. In DNA form, the CDR3 reads TGTGCCAGCACGACAGTTAGGGGGACAATCACAGATACGCAGTATTTT.